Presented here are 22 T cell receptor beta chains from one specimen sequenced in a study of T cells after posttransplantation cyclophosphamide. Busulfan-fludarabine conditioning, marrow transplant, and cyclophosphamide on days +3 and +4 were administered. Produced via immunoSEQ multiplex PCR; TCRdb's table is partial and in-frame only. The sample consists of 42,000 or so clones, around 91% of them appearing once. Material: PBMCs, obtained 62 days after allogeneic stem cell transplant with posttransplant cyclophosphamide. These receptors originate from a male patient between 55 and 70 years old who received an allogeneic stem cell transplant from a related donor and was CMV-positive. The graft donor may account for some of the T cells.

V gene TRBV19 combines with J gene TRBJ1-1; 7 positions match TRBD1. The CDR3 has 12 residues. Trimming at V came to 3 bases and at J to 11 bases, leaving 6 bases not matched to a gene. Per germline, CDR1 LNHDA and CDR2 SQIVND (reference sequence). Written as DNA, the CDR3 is TGTGCCAGTAGTATTGTACAGGGGTCGGCTTTCTTT. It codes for CASSIVQGSAFF. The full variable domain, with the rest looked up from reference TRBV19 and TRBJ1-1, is DGGITQSPKYLFRKEGQNVTLSCEQNLNHDAMYWYRQDPGQGLRLIYYSQIVNDFQKGDIAEGYSVSREKKESFPLTVTSAQKNPTAFYLCASSIVQGSAFFGQGTRLTVV.

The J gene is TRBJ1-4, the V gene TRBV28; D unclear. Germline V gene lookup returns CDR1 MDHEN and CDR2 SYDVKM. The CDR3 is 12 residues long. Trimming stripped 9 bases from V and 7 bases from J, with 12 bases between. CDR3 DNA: TGTGCCAGTAAGGGAGGTAGTGAAAAACTGTTTTTT. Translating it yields CASKGGSEKLFF.

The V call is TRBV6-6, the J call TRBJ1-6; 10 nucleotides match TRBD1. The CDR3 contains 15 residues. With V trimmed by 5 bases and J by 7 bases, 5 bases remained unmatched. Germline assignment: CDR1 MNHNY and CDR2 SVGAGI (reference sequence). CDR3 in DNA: TGTGCCAGCAGTGAGGGACAGGGGTTAAATTCACCCCTCCACTTT. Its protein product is CASSEGQGLNSPLHF.

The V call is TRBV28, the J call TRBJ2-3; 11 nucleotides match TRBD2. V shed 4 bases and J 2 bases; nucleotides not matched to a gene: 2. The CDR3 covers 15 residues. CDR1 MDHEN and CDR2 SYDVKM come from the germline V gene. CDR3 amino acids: CASSSSGGHTDTQYF. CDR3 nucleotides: TGTGCCAGCAGTTCTAGCGGGGGGCACACAGATACGCAGTATTTT.

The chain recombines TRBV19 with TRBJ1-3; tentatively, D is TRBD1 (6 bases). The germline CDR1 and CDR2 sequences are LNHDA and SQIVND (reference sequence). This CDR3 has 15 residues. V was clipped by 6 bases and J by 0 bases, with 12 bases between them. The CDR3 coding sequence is TGTGCCAGTAGCGAGACAGGCAGCTCTGGAAACACCATATATTTT. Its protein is CASSETGSSGNTIYF.

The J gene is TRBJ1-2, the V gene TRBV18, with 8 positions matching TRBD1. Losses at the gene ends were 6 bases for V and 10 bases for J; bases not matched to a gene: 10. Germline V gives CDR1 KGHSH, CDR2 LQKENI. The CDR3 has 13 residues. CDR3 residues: CASSPDRANDYTF. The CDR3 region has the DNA TGTGCCAGCTCGCCGGACAGGGCCAATGACTACACCTTC.

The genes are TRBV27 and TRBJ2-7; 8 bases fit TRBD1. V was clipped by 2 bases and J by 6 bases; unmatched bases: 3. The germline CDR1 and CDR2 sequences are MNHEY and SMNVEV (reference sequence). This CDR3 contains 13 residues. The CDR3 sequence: CASSLGGTGEQYF. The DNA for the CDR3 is TGTGCCAGCAGTTTAGGAGGGACAGGCGAGCAGTACTTC.

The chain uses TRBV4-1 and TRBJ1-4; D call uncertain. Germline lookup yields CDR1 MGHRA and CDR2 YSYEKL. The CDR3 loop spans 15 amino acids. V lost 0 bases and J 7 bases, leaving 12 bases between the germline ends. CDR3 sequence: CASSQDIWASEKLFF. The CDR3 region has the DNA TGCGCCAGCAGCCAAGATATTTGGGCGTCTGAAAAACTGTTTTTT.

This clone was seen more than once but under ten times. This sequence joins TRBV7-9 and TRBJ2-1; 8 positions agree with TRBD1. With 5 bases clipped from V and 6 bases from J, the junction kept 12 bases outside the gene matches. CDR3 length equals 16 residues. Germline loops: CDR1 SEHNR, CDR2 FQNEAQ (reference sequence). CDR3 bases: TGTGCCAGCAGCACGACGGACAGGGTGCGGGGCAATGAGCAGTTCTTC. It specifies CASSTTDRVRGNEQFF.

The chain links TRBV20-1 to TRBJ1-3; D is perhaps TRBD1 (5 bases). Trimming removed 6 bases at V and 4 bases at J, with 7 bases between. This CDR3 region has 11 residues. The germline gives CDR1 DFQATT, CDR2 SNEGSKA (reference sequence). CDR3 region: CSARGGNTIYF. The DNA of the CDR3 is TGCAGTGCCCGGGGGGGAAACACCATATATTTT.

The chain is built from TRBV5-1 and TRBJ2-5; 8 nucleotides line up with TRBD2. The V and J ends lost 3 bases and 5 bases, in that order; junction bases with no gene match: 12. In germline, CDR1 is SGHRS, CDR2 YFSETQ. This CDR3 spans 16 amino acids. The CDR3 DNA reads TGCGCCAGCAGCTCCGGGGGGATCGGGACTAGGGAGACCCAGTACTTC. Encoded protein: CASSSGGIGTRETQYF.

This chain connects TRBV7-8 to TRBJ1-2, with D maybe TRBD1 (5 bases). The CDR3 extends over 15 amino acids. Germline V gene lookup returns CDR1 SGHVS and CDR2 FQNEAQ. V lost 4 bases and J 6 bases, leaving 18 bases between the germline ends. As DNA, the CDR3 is TGTGCCAGCAGCTCCGCCGGGGGGGTAGAGGATGGCTACACCTTC. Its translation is CASSSAGGVEDGYTF. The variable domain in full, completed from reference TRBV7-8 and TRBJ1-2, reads GAGVSQSPRYKVAKRGQDVALRCDPISGHVSLFWYQQALGQGPEFLTYFQNEAQLDKSGLPSDRFFAERPEGSVSTLKIQRTQQEDSAVYLCASSSAGGVEDGYTFGSGTRLTVV.

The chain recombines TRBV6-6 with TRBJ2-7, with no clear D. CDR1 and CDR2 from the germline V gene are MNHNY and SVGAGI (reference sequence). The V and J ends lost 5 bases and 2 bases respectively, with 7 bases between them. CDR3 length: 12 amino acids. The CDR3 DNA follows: TGTGCCAGCAGTACCCGGGCCTACGAGCAGTACTTC. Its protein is CASSTRAYEQYF.

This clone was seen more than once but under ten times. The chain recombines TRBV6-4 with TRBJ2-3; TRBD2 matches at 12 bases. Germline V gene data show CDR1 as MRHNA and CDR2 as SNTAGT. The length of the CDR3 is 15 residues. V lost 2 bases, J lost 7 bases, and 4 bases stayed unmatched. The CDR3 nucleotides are TGTGCCAGCAGTGACGCTAGCGGGGGGGCCAATACGCAGTATTTT. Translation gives CASSDASGGANTQYF.

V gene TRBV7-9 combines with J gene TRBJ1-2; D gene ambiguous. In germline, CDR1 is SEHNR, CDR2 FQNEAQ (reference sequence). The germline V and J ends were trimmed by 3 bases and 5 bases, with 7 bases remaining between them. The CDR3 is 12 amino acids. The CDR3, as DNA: TGTGCCAGCAGCTTGTCGGGGTATGGCTACACCTTC. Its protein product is CASSLSGYGYTF.

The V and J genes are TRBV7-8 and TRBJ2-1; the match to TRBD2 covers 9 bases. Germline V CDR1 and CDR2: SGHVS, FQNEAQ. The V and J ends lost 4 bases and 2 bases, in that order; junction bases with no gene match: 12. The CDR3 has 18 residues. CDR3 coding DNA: TGTGCCAGCAGCTCACAGAAGCCTAGCGGGGTGGCCTACAATGAGCAGTTCTTC. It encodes CASSSQKPSGVAYNEQFF.

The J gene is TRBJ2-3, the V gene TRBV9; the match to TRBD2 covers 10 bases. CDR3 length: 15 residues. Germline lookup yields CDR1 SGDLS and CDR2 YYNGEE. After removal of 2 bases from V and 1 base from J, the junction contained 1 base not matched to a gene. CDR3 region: CASSVLAGGTDTQYF. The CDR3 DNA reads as TGTGCCAGCAGCGTGCTAGCGGGGGGCACAGATACGCAGTATTTT.

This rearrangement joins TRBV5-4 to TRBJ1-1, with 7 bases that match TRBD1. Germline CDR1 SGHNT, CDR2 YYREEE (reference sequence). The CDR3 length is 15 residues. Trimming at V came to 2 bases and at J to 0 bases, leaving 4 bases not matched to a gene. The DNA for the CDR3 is TGTGCCAGCAGCTTAACGGGACAGATGAACACTGAAGCTTTCTTT. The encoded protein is CASSLTGQMNTEAFF.

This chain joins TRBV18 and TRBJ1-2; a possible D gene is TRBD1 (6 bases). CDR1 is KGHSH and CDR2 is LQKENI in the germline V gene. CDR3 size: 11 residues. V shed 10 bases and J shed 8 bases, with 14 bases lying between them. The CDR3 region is CAIKGGEGYTF. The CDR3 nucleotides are TGTGCCATCAAAGGGGGTGAAGGCTACACCTTC.

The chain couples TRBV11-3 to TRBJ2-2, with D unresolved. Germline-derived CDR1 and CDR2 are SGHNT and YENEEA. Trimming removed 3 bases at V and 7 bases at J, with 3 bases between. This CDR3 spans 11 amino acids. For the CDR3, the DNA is TGTGCCAGCAGCTTTAACGGGGAGCTGTTTTTT. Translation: CASSFNGELFF. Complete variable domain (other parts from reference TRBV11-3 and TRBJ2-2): EAGVVQSPRYKIIEKKQPVAFWCNPISGHNTLYWYLQNLGQGPELLIRYENEEAVDDSQLPKDRFSAERLKGVDSTLKIQPAELGDSAVYLCASSFNGELFFGEGSRLTVL.

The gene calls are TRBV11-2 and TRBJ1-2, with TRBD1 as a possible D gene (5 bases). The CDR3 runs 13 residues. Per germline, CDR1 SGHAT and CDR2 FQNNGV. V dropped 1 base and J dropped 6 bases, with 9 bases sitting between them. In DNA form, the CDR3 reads TGTGCCAGCAGCTTAGCGGCAGGGAATGGCTACACCTTC. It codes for CASSLAAGNGYTF.

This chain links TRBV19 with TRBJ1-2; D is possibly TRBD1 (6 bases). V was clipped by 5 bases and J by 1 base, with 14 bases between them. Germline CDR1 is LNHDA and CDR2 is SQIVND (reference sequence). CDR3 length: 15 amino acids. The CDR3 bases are TGTGCCAGTAGTTTTACAGGGCCCATTAACTATGGCTACACCTTC. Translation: CASSFTGPINYGYTF.